What follows are 18 T cell receptor beta chains derived from one specimen sequenced in a study of cytotoxic CD8 clonotypes in ibrutinib-treated CLL. Data came from immunoSEQ multiplex PCR; TCRdb stores just in-frame clones and leaves some out. This sample has nearly 300,000 clones, with less than 85% found just once. The specimen comprised PBMCs, sampled at disease progression, from a patient treated with ibrutinib. Receptors were obtained from a human donor with chronic lymphocytic leukemia.

V is TRBV27 and J is TRBJ1-2; 8 positions agree with TRBD1. V was clipped by 5 bases and J by 1 base; unmatched bases: 6. The CDR3 contains 15 residues. Looked up from germline, CDR1 is MNHEY and CDR2 is SMNVEV (reference sequence). The CDR3, as DNA: TGTGCCAGCAGTCACCGACAGGGGAATAACTATGGCTACACCTTC. Its translation is CASSHRQGNNYGYTF.

This clone showed up just a few times. The chain links TRBV6-5 to TRBJ1-2; no definite D call. In germline, CDR1 is MNHEY, CDR2 SVGAGI. V lost 6 bases, J lost 4 bases, and 12 bases lay in between. This CDR3 comprises 13 residues. The CDR3 here is CASRLTELYGYTF. CDR3 nucleotides: TGTGCCAGCAGGCTAACAGAACTCTATGGCTACACCTTC.

This clone was counted once. The DNA of the CDR3 is TGTGCCAGCAGCGTCGCCGACAGGGACTACGAGCAGTACTTC. Encoded protein: CASSVADRDYEQYF. The chain recombines TRBV9 with TRBJ2-7; TRBD1 matches 7 bases. Germline V gene sequence: CDR1 SGDLS, CDR2 YYNGEE. J lost 3 bases, V lost 2 bases, and 5 bases had no gene match. This CDR3 contains 14 residues. Variable domain in full (rest from reference TRBV9 and TRBJ2-7): DSGVTQTPKHLITATGQRVTLRCSPRSGDLSVYWYQQSLDQGLQFLIQYYNGEERAKGNILERFSAQQFPDLHSELNLSSLELGDSALYFCASSVADRDYEQYFGPGTRLTVT.

This clone was picked up a small number of times. The chain combines TRBV6-5 with TRBJ1-6; D remains unclear. Germline V gives CDR1 MNHEY, CDR2 SVGAGI. The CDR3 length is 14 residues. V lost 5 bases to trimming and J lost 4 bases, with 9 bases between them. This CDR3 reads CASSRTRYNSPLHF. Written as DNA, the CDR3 is TGTGCCAGCAGTCGCACGAGGTATAATTCACCCCTCCACTTT.

The chain links TRBV5-6 to TRBJ2-7, with a possible D match to TRBD1 (5 bases). The CDR3 is 13 residues long. CDR1 is SGHDT and CDR2 is YYEEEE in the germline V gene. Trimming removed 7 bases from V and 5 bases from J, with 16 bases in between. The CDR3 sequence is CASGWQGFHEQYF. CDR3 nucleotides: TGTGCCAGCGGATGGCAGGGATTCCACGAGCAGTACTTC. The full variable domain, rest sourced from reference TRBV5-6 and TRBJ2-7, is DAGVTQSPTHLIKTRGQQVTLRCSPKSGHDTVSWYQQALGQGPQFIFQYYEEEERQRGNFPDRFSGHQFPNYSSELNVNALLLGDSALYLCASGWQGFHEQYFGPGTRLTVT.

The table lists this clone with a count of one. V and J are TRBV6-5 and TRBJ2-1; TRBD2 might be the D (5 bases). The CDR3 loop spans 12 amino acids. Germline assignment: CDR1 MNHEY and CDR2 SVGAGI. The germline V and J ends were trimmed by 9 bases and 8 bases, with 14 bases remaining between them. The CDR3 DNA is TGTGCCAGTAAAAGTGGAGGCGATGAGCAGTTCTTC. Protein product: CASKSGGDEQFF.

The chain is built from TRBV6-5 and TRBJ1-1, with a possible D match to TRBD1 (5 bases). The CDR3 is 13 residues long. The V and J ends lost 2 bases and 6 bases respectively, with 10 bases between them. Germline loops: CDR1 MNHEY, CDR2 SVGAGI. The CDR3 reads CASSYTRDSEAFF. The CDR3 region has the DNA TGTGCCAGCAGTTACACGAGGGACTCTGAAGCTTTCTTT.

The rearrangement links TRBV9 to TRBJ2-2, with D maybe TRBD2 (5 bases). The CDR3 runs to 15 residues. CDR1 is SGDLS, CDR2 YYNGEE, per germline. V was clipped by 4 bases and J by 4 bases, with 14 bases between them. CDR3 protein: CASSPPGGPTGELFF. In DNA, the CDR3 is TGTGCCAGCAGCCCCCCAGGAGGTCCCACCGGGGAGCTGTTTTTT. Drawing the rest from reference TRBV9 and TRBJ2-2, the complete variable domain is DSGVTQTPKHLITATGQRVTLRCSPRSGDLSVYWYQQSLDQGLQFLIQYYNGEERAKGNILERFSAQQFPDLHSELNLSSLELGDSALYFCASSPPGGPTGELFFGEGSRLTVL.

V gene TRBV2 combines with J gene TRBJ2-1; TRBD2 matches at 11 bases. The CDR3 has 17 residues. Trimming at V came to 6 bases and at J to 3 bases, leaving 10 bases not matched to a gene. Germline-derived CDR1 and CDR2 are SNHLY and FYNNEI. The CDR3: CASSRGKTSGVYNEQFF. The CDR3 bases are TGTGCCAGCAGCAGGGGAAAGACTAGCGGGGTCTACAATGAGCAGTTCTTC.

The chain is built from TRBV19 and TRBJ2-1, with 8 bases that match TRBD1. V dropped 5 bases and J dropped 2; count of bases not matched to a gene: 8. Germline V gene data show CDR1 as LNHDA and CDR2 as SQIVND (reference sequence). This CDR3 spans 16 amino acids. CDR3 amino acids: CASSPRTGITYNEQFF. DNA for the CDR3: TGTGCCAGTAGTCCGCGGACAGGGATAACCTACAATGAGCAGTTCTTC.

The V gene is TRBV4-1, the J gene TRBJ1-6; D possibly corresponds to TRBD1 (5 bases). Germline CDR1 and CDR2: MGHRA and YSYEKL. Trimming pared 4 bases from V and 10 bases from J, leaving 17 bases between. This CDR3 is 15 amino acids long. Here the CDR3 DNA reads TGCGCCAGCAGCCCAGACGCAGGGAACGGCTCACCCCTCCACTTT. It translates to CASSPDAGNGSPLHF.

V usage is TRBV28 and J usage is TRBJ2-7; TRBD1 agrees at 7 bases. This CDR3 is built from 15 residues. V gave up 6 bases and J gave up 2 bases; unmatched junction bases: 10. Per the germline V gene, CDR1 is MDHEN and CDR2 is SYDVKM. CDR3 DNA sequence: TGTGCCAGCAGCTCCTGGACAGGTTCCCCCTACGAGCAGTACTTC. This translates into CASSSWTGSPYEQYF.

This clone was counted a few times. The V gene is TRBV14, the J gene TRBJ2-3; 7 nucleotides align to TRBD2. The germline V gene has CDR1 SGHDN and CDR2 FVKESK. With 4 bases clipped from V and 5 bases from J, the junction kept 6 bases outside the gene matches. CDR3 length: 14 residues. The CDR3 reads CASSLAGSGDTQYF. The CDR3 region has the DNA TGTGCCAGCAGCCTAGCGGGCTCGGGAGATACGCAGTATTTT.

Worth noting for this clone: One end of the junction varies from germline; a read error may be responsible. The CDR3 sequence: CASSFYKQYF. Written as DNA, the CDR3 is TGTGCCAGCAGCTTCTACAAGCAGTACTTC. The chain joins TRBV11-1 to TRBJ2-7; D not certain. The CDR3 is 10 residues long. Germline CDR1 is SGHAT and CDR2 is FQDESV (reference sequence). Supplemented by reference TRBV11-1 and TRBJ2-7, the full variable domain reads EAEVAQSPRYKITEKSQAVAFWCDPISGHATLYWYRQILGQGPELLVQFQDESVVDDSQLPKDRFSAERLKGVDSTLKIQPAELGDSAMYLCASSFYKQYFGPGTRLTVT.

This clone turned up a few times. The chain carries TRBV19 and TRBJ1-5, with 11 bases aligning to TRBD1. J was trimmed by 6 bases and V by 7 bases; bases with no gene match: 5. CDR3 length: 14 residues. CDR1 and CDR2 from the germline V gene are LNHDA and SQIVND (reference sequence). The CDR3 here is CASKGTGGGQPQHF. Written as DNA, the CDR3 is TGTGCCAGTAAAGGGACAGGGGGAGGTCAGCCCCAGCATTTT.

V gene TRBV6-5 combines with J gene TRBJ2-2; D possibly corresponds to TRBD2 (6 bases). The V gene lost 5 bases and the J gene lost 7 bases, with 11 bases spanning the gap. Germline V gene sequence: CDR1 MNHEY, CDR2 SVGAGI. The CDR3 length is 13 residues. DNA of the CDR3: TGTGCCAGCAGTCCCGCCGGGGGCGGGGAGCTGTTTTTT. Translating gives CASSPAGGGELFF.

V and J are TRBV14 and TRBJ2-3; TRBD2 aligns across 9 bases. The germline V gene has CDR1 SGHDN and CDR2 FVKESK. V dropped 2 bases and J dropped 6; count of bases not matched to a gene: 24. The CDR3 has 21 amino acids. The CDR3 spells CASSQTGLAGYMGVGADTQYF. The CDR3 DNA is TGTGCCAGCAGCCAAACCGGGCTAGCGGGGTACATGGGGGTCGGCGCGGATACGCAGTATTTT.

On this clone: Additional DNA sequences in this sample encode the identical CDR3. The J gene is TRBJ2-6, the V gene TRBV27; D not certain. Germline CDR1 reads MNHEY; CDR2 reads SMNVEV (reference sequence). The CDR3 sequence is 15 residues long. Trimming took off 2 bases at V and 2 bases at J, with 7 bases between the two ends. The CDR3 DNA reads TGTGCCAGCAGTTTAAGTGGGACTGGGGCCAACGTCCTGACTTTC. Protein sequence: CASSLSGTGANVLTF.